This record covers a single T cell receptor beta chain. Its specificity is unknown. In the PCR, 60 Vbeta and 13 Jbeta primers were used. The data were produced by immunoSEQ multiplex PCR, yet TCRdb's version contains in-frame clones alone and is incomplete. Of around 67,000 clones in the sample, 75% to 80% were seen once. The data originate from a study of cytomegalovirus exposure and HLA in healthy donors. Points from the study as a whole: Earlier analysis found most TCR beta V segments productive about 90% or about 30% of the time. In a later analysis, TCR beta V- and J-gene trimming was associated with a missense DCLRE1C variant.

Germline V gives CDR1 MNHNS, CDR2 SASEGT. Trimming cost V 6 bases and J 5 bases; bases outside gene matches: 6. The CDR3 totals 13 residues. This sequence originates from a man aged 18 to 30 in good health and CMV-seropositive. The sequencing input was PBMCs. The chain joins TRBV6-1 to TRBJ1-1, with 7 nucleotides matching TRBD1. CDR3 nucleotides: TGTGCCAGCAGGCCACCAGGGGGGACTGAAGCTTTCTTT. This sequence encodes CASRPPGGTEAFF.